This T cell receptor (beta chain) was identified during a study of cytomegalovirus exposure and HLA in healthy donors. V trimming: 5 bases; J trimming: 6 bases; junction bases outside the gene matches: 7. Germline CDR1 reads MDHEN; CDR2 reads SYDVKM. The CDR3 consists of 13 residues. PCR was performed using 60 Vbeta and 13 Jbeta primers. The protocol was immunoSEQ multiplex PCR, while the TCRdb copy is restricted to in-frame clones and leaves out a portion. The table includes approximately 100,000 clones, around 84% detected once. Input material: PBMCs. The rearrangement links TRBV28 to TRBJ2-7; 7 positions match TRBD2. The sequence was collected from a woman aged 18-29 years in good health and CMV-seronegative. The CDR3 DNA reads as TGTGCCAGCAGTCATGGACTAGTAAGCGAGCAGTACTTC. This sequence encodes CASSHGLVSEQYF. The full variable domain, its missing parts supplied by reference TRBV28 and TRBJ2-7, is DVKVTQSSRYLVKRTGEKVFLECVQDMDHENMFWYRQDPGLGLRLIYFSYDVKMKEKGDIPEGYSVSREKKERFSLILESASTNQTSMYLCASSHGLVSEQYFGPGTRLTVT.